These T cell receptor beta chains were read from a single sample in a study of vaccination effects on CD4 cells after COVID-19. For these receptors, no antigen is known. The data were produced by immunoSEQ multiplex PCR, yet TCRdb's version contains in-frame clones alone and is incomplete. The sample includes roughly 50,000 clones, 55% to 75% of them seen just once. The material was CD4+ T cells from PBMCs cultured without peptide, obtained before COVID-19 vaccination. The origin of the receptors is a human donor who received a COVID-19 vaccine. The CDR3 runs from the conserved cysteine through the conserved F or W. A D gene is named only where the DNA matches it firmly. Rows give clone size only sometimes, using once, few, many, or a class for an expanded clone.

clone_size	d_call	j_call	v_call	cdr3_nt	cdr3_aa
NA	NA	TRBJ1-2	TRBV15	TGTGCCACCAGCAGACAACAGGGAAAGGACTATGGCTACACCTTC	CATSRQQGKDYGYTF
NA	TRBD2	TRBJ2-2	TRBV4-1	TGCGCCAGCAGCCAATATCGACTAGCGGGAGTAGCCGGGGAGCTGTTTTTT	CASSQYRLAGVAGELFF
NA	NA	TRBJ2-7	TRBV6-6	TGTGCCAGCAGTCCTAACTCCTACGAGCAGTACTTC	CASSPNSYEQYF
NA	TRBD1	TRBJ1-2	TRBV7-2	TGTGCCAGCAGCAAAGACAGGGGGTATGGCTACACCTTC	CASSKDRGYGYTF
NA	TRBD1	TRBJ1-2	TRBV27	TGTGCCAGCAGTTCCAGTCCGGGACAGGCCAACTATGGCTACACCTTC	CASSSSPGQANYGYTF
NA	TRBD1	TRBJ2-2	TRBV24-1	TGTGCCACCAGTGACCCGGGACAGGGGGCTACCGGGGAGCTGTTTTTT	CATSDPGQGATGELFF
NA	NA	TRBJ2-1	TRBV9	TGTGCCAGCAGCCCCGGGAATAAGAATGAGCAGTTCTTC	CASSPGNKNEQFF
NA	TRBD1	TRBJ1-2	TRBV4-2	TGTGCCAGCAGCCAAGATTCAGGGGGACGTGGCTACACCTTC	CASSQDSGGRGYTF
NA	NA	TRBJ1-6	TRBV6-5	TGTGCCAGCAGCGGGCAGCGGGGGAATTCACCCCTCCACTTT	CASSGQRGNSPLHF
NA	NA	TRBJ1-3	TRBV27	TGTGCCAGCAGGAGGGGGTCTGGAAACACCATATATTTT	CASRRGSGNTIYF
NA	NA	TRBJ1-3	TRBV10-1	TGCGCCAGCAGTGGGGTTCCTAGATATCACTACTCTGGAAACACCATATATTTT	CASSGVPRYHYSGNTIYF
few	NA	TRBJ1-3	TRBV3-1/TRBV3-2	TGTGCCAGCAGCCAAGATGGATGGAGACAGTCTGGAAACACCATATATTTT	CASSQDGWRQSGNTIYF
NA	NA	TRBJ1-1	TRBV10-3	TGTGCCATCAGCGGGCCCGGTGGAGCTTTCTTT	CAISGPGGAFF
NA	NA	TRBJ2-3	TRBV28	TGTGCCAGCAGTTTGTCTAGCACAGATACGCAGTATTTT	CASSLSSTDTQYF